This TCR beta chain appears in the sequencing data of a study of human T cells and chemical hapten exposure. Study in general: Patch tests applied 0.01% DPC to the upper back and were scored after 6 days.

TCRdb analysed the RACE reads with MiXCR anew, one entry per CDR3 protein. The repertoire holds hundreds of thousands of distinct CDR3 sequences, with about 6% as singletons. Regarding time point: patch test 2, 6 weeks after DPC sensitization. Treatment: therapeutic diphenylcyclopropenone sensitization with weekly scalp DPC. Findings and caveats of the study: High-frequency TCRs, those above 1 in 1000, stayed the same after DPC sensitization. Controls had significantly fewer large CDR3 similarity clusters than were formed by expanded TCRs.

The CDR3 runs to 13 residues. Germline V CDR1 and CDR2: LGHNA, YSLEER. This clonotype was observed a handful of times. Its antigen is not identified. The junction does not match germline at one end; this may be a read error. This sample comprised whole blood, obtained in connection with sensitization to the hapten diphenylcyclopropenone (DPC). The sequence derives from a woman younger than 30 with alopecia areata. Some clones in this sample may be carry-over from other donors' samples. The rearrangement links TRBV4-3 to TRBJ2-5; D gene ambiguous. For the CDR3, the DNA is TGCGCCAGCAGCAAAGACCGTCAAGAGACCCAGTACTTC. Translated, it gives CASSKDRQETQYF.